This T cell receptor beta chain was sequenced during a study of T cell clonality in common variable immunodeficiency (dated by TCRdb to about 2015). Findings and caveats that apply to the study as a whole: TCRbeta clonality was higher in CVID subjects than in healthy controls (t-test p = 0.018), and the increase was most characteristic of about a third of subjects. Patient heterogeneity within the CVID cohort put limits on correlating repertoire features with clinical complications. CVID subjects shared fewer TCRbeta clones with each other than healthy controls did (p < 0.0001). Even though DNA input was equal, the average per sample came to about 81,820 unique sequences for controls compared with 30,000 to 40,000 for CVID samples. It was noted by the authors that sequencing of the repertoires of T cell subpopulations would be needed to clarify the cause of the increased clonality in CVID. Fewer deletions and N-nucleotide insertions were reportedly observed in CVID TCRbeta sequences, and highly modified clones with 13 or more V deletions were reportedly absent from CVID TCRbeta sequences.

The CDR3 runs 16 residues from the cysteine to the phenylalanine. The DNA has 39 bases, all within the CDR3, and is read from base 1. Trimmed from V: 6 bases; trimmed from J: 3 bases; junction bases lacking a gene match: 8. CDR1 is given as DFQATT and CDR2 as SNEGSKA, both from the germline V gene (reference sequence). Diagnosis of CVID followed standard criteria, namely serum IgG, IgA and/or IgM below the normal range together with specific antibody deficiency. The CVID group comprised some 45 subjects, 15 or so female and 29 male, aged 9 to 64 years with a mean age of roughly 43. Most CVID patients and most healthy controls were of Caucasian heritage. Replacement immunoglobulin therapy had been administered to all CVID subjects for at least one year at the time of study participation. At blood collection, none of the CVID subjects was ill or on immunomodulatory or immunosuppressive medication. Heparinized peripheral whole blood samples of about 5 to 8.5 ml were collected from each donor. Genomic DNA from adults with common variable immune deficiency (CVID) and from healthy adult controls was used for sequencing of TCRbeta CDR3 repertoires. Diluted blood was density-centrifuged over Hypaque 1077 or Ficoll-Paque to isolate peripheral blood mononuclear cells. Genomic DNA was extracted from unsorted mononuclear cells by Qiagen column purification or by a centrifugation-based method.

This clone has at least ten counts. Its antigen has not been determined. The sequenced fragment ends 3 residues before the CDR3 boundary, so the rest is inferred from the germline J gene. CVID samples and control samples contributed equivalent amounts of genomic DNA as sequencing input. For every sample, a 60 bp segment covering the rearranged TCRbeta CDR3 region was amplified and then sequenced. The immunoSEQ assay, a bias-corrected multiplex PCR combined with high-throughput sequencing, was used for TCRbeta amplification. The authors' analysis ran thus. Every unique nucleotide sequence was considered a clone and was annotated with V, D and J genes, copy number and frequency. Sequences were labeled productive if in frame, and non-productive if out of frame or containing stop codons. As previously described, clonality was calculated on the basis of Shannon's entropy. The predicted amino acid sequences of productive clones were used to derive the mean CDR3 Kyte-Doolittle hydropathy. The R hclust function was used to hierarchically cluster scaled V gene usage with Manhattan distance and complete linkage. Sharing of clones by CDR3 amino acid sequence was evaluated through resampling of 12 repertoires per group over 100 rounds. Repertoires were searched for more than 55 published EBV-specific and 200 to 300 published CMV-specific TCRbeta sequences. Two CVID samples that yielded fewer than 10,000 sequences were excluded from the analysis, so around 40 CVID repertoires were retained. TCRdb stores this immuneACCESS table with in-frame sequences only. Part of the clones is absent; in the studies checked, under half of the shortfall reflects unresolved V genes, and no reason is known for the rest. V and J calls and clone size are copied from that table; D and trimming were computed from the DNA. This sample was tabulated with 15,000 to 20,000 clones, among which there are no singletons. The biggest ten clones account for roughly 2.5% of the sample.

The clonotype comes from a human donor with common variable immunodeficiency. This chain is built from TRBV20-1 and TRBJ2-2; the central 12 bases match TRBD2. Sequencing used peripheral blood mononuclear cells. The covered CDR3 bases are TGCAGTGCCGAACTAGCGGGAGGCGGGGACACCGGGGAG. This encodes CSAELAGGGDTGE. From start to end, the CDR3 is CSAELAGGGDTGELFF.